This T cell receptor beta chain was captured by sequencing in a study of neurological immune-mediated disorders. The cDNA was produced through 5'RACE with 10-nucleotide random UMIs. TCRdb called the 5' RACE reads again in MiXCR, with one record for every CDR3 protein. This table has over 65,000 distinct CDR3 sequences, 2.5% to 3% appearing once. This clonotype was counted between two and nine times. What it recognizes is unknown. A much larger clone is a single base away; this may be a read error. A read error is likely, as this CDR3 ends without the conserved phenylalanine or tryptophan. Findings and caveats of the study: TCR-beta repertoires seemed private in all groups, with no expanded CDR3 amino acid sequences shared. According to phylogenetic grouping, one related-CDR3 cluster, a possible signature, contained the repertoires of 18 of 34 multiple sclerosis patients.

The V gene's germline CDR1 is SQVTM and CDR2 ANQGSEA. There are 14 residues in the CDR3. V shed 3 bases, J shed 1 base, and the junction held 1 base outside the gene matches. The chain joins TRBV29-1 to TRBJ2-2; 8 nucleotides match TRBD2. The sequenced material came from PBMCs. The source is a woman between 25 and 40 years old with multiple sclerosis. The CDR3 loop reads CSVDLAGNTGELFC. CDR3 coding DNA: TGCAGCGTTGACCTAGCGGGGAACACCGGGGAGCTGTTTTGT.